The clone carrying this T cell receptor beta chain was recorded at least ten times. The source of the sample is a study of spatial heterogeneity in lung cancer. Study in general: Donation came from 70 or so patients with untreated early-stage non-small cell lung cancer.

A unique molecular identifier was attached to every TCR cDNA molecule. TCRdb reprocessed the 5' RACE reads with MiXCR, giving one entry per CDR3 protein. The table includes roughly 71,000 distinct CDR3 sequences, roughly 9% detected once. This CDR3 spans 15 amino acids. From germline, CDR1 is SGHDT and CDR2 YYEEEE. Trimming left V 4 bases short and J 6 bases short, with 17 bases between. Documented time point: blood at routine non-recurrence follow-up after resection. Unsorted tumor, nontumor lung tissue or cryopreserved PBMC supplied the whole RNA. The sequencing here drew on PBMCs, taken at follow-up. This TCR came from a female donor with early-stage non-small cell lung cancer. This chain joins TRBV5-6 and TRBJ1-5; tentative D call: TRBD1 (5 bases). Here the CDR3 reads CASSLTRGSGQPQHF. DNA of the CDR3: TGTGCCAGCAGCCTAACAAGGGGCTCCGGTCAGCCCCAGCATTTT.